Listed here are 21 T cell receptor beta chains from one sample, sequenced in a study of OX40 agonist ivuxolimab in advanced cancers. Using immunoSEQ multiplex PCR, the repertoire was profiled, and TCRdb retains in-frame clones only, with some absent. The table includes tens of thousands of clones, 85% detected once. The starting material was CD4+ or CD8+ T cells sorted from blood, obtained in a trial of the OX40 agonist ivuxolimab. These receptors all come from an adult with an advanced solid tumor such as melanoma, head and neck, liver or kidney cancer.

This clone was detected only a few times. This rearrangement joins TRBV27 to TRBJ2-7; 7 nucleotides agree with TRBD1. V trimming: 4 bases; J trimming: 5 bases; junction bases outside the gene matches: 17. Germline V lookup: CDR1 MNHEY, CDR2 SMNVEV (reference sequence). This CDR3 spans 17 amino acids. As DNA, the CDR3 is TGTGCCAGCAGTTCCGGGACAGTGCAGCTTATTCGGGACGAGCAGTACTTC. Its translation is CASSSGTVQLIRDEQYF.

This chain connects TRBV9 to TRBJ1-5; the D gene is possibly TRBD1 (5 bases). The CDR3 extends over 14 amino acids. The ends were cut back, 3 bases at V and 3 bases at J, with 10 bases in the middle. CDR1 and CDR2 from the germline V gene are SGDLS and YYNGEE. CDR3: CASSGGASNQPQHF. The CDR3 bases are TGTGCCAGCAGCGGCGGGGCTTCCAATCAGCCCCAGCATTTT. Filled out from reference TRBV9 and TRBJ1-5, the complete variable domain reads DSGVTQTPKHLITATGQRVTLRCSPRSGDLSVYWYQQSLDQGLQFLIQYYNGEERAKGNILERFSAQQFPDLHSELNLSSLELGDSALYFCASSGGASNQPQHFGDGTRLSIL.

J is TRBJ1-1 and V is TRBV7-9; D possibly corresponds to TRBD1 (5 bases). Germline V gene sequence: CDR1 SEHNR, CDR2 FQNEAQ (reference sequence). Trimming left V 4 bases short and J 8 bases short, with 8 bases between. There are 11 residues in the CDR3. The CDR3 bases are TGTGCCAGCAGCTCGACAGTAGAAGCTTTCTTT. This codes for CASSSTVEAFF.

This chain connects TRBV28 to TRBJ1-5, with 9 bases identical to TRBD1. The junction had 8 bases not matched to a gene; V was cut back by 6 bases and J by 2 bases. The CDR3 loop spans 16 amino acids. CDR1 is MDHEN and CDR2 is SYDVKM in the germline V gene. CDR3 nucleotides: TGTGCCAGCAGAGCCACAGGGACAGGGCGCAATCAGCCCCAGCATTTT. Protein product: CASRATGTGRNQPQHF. Using reference TRBV28 and TRBJ1-5 for the parts outside the CDR3, the full variable domain is DVKVTQSSRYLVKRTGEKVFLECVQDMDHENMFWYRQDPGLGLRLIYFSYDVKMKEKGDIPEGYSVSREKKERFSLILESASTNQTSMYLCASRATGTGRNQPQHFGDGTRLSIL.

This rearrangement joins TRBV18 to TRBJ2-5, with a weak D call TRBD1 (6 bases). V was trimmed by 3 bases and J by 0 bases, leaving 11 bases between them. The CDR3 loop spans 15 amino acids. CDR1 and CDR2 (germline): KGHSH, LQKENI. The CDR3 spells CASSPQGTDQETQYF. The DNA for the CDR3 is TGTGCCAGCTCACCGCAGGGGACGGACCAAGAGACCCAGTACTTC.

V is TRBV11-2 and J is TRBJ2-1, with 10 bases identical to TRBD2. The germline gives CDR1 SGHAT, CDR2 FQNNGV. Germline trimming cut 3 bases from V and 9 bases from J; bases unmatched to any gene: 11. The CDR3 consists of 16 residues. The CDR3 is CASSFYSSGGGTEQFF. DNA for the CDR3: TGTGCCAGCAGCTTCTATTCTAGCGGGGGAGGCACTGAGCAGTTCTTC. The whole variable domain, filled in from reference TRBV11-2 and TRBJ2-1, reads EAGVAQSPRYKIIEKRQSVAFWCNPISGHATLYWYQQILGQGPKLLIQFQNNGVVDDSQLPKDRFSAERLKGVDSTLKIQPAKLEDSAVYLCASSFYSSGGGTEQFFGPGTRLTVL.

The chain joins TRBV2 to TRBJ2-3; TRBD2 aligns across 11 bases. The V and J ends lost 10 bases and 8 bases, in that order; junction bases with no gene match: 29. Germline-derived CDR1 and CDR2 are SNHLY and FYNNEI. This CDR3 region has 20 residues. CDR3 sequence (DNA): TGTGCCACCGACTTTGAGGGTAGCGGGGGGGAAGAGTCCCCACAGGCTACGCAGTATTTT. It is translated as CATDFEGSGGEESPQATQYF.

The chain employs TRBV6-1 and TRBJ1-1; D gene unclear. There are 10 residues in the CDR3. V lost 8 bases and J 4 bases, leaving 5 bases between the germline ends. Germline V gene data show CDR1 as MNHNS and CDR2 as SASEGT. The CDR3 bases are TGTGCCAGCCGTTTCACTGAAGCTTTCTTT. Translated, it gives CASRFTEAFF.

The genes are TRBV18 and TRBJ2-1, with 7 bases that match TRBD1. There are 16 residues in the CDR3. Germline V gene sequence: CDR1 KGHSH, CDR2 LQKENI. With 6 bases clipped from V and 8 bases from J, the junction kept 16 bases outside the gene matches. CDR3 sequence: CASSYRPPTGVDEQFF. In nucleotides, the CDR3 is TGTGCCAGCTCCTACCGGCCCCCCACAGGGGTCGATGAGCAGTTCTTC. The whole variable domain, remainder taken from reference TRBV18 and TRBJ2-1, is NAGVMQNPRHLVRRRGQEARLRCSPMKGHSHVYWYRQLPEEGLKFMVYLQKENIIDESGMPKERFSAEFPKEGPSILRIQQVVRGDSAAYFCASSYRPPTGVDEQFFGPGTRLTVL.

The J gene is TRBJ2-1, the V gene TRBV7-9; 13 bases are shared with TRBD2. CDR3 length equals 17 residues. Germline CDR1 and CDR2: SEHNR and FQNEAQ (reference sequence). Losses at the gene ends were 3 bases for V and 8 bases for J; bases not matched to a gene: 10. In nucleotides, the CDR3 is TGTGCCAGCAGCTTTCCCGGGACTAGCGGGGACAGGGATGAGCAGTTCTTC. As protein: CASSFPGTSGDRDEQFF.

V gene TRBV14 combines with J gene TRBJ2-6, with TRBD2 as a possible D gene (6 bases). CDR1 is SGHDN and CDR2 is FVKESK in the germline V gene. Between the trimmed V and J ends, which lost 0 bases and 2 bases, there was a span of 17 bases. The CDR3 sequence is 19 residues long. The CDR3 bases are TGTGCCAGCAGCCAAGACGGGTATATCGGGGGTCCTGGGGCCAACGTCCTGACTTTC. Protein: CASSQDGYIGGPGANVLTF.

This rearrangement joins TRBV27 to TRBJ1-5, with D hard to call. V lost 2 bases to trimming and J lost 5 bases, with 13 bases between them. There are 15 residues in the CDR3. The germline V gene has CDR1 MNHEY and CDR2 SMNVEV (reference sequence). The CDR3 region is CASSLAGIRDQPQHF. CDR3 bases: TGTGCCAGCAGTTTAGCGGGGATAAGGGATCAGCCCCAGCATTTT.

This clone showed up just a few times. This chain uses TRBV28 with TRBJ1-5; D might be TRBD1 (6 bases). V was cut by 3 bases and J by 6 bases, with 12 bases left in between. The CDR3 runs 14 residues. Per germline, CDR1 MDHEN and CDR2 SYDVKM. The CDR3 region is CASSFRGWGQPQHF. The CDR3 coding sequence is TGTGCCAGCAGTTTCAGGGGATGGGGTCAGCCCCAGCATTTT.

This clone has just a few counts. The same CDR3 can be traced to other DNA sequences in this sample. The chain joins TRBV4-3 to TRBJ1-4; TRBD1 might be the D (5 bases). This CDR3 spans 14 amino acids. The ends were cut back, 0 bases at V and 5 bases at J, with 7 bases in the middle. CDR1 is LGHNA, CDR2 YSLEER, per germline. CDR3: CASSQEQGNEKLFF. CDR3 DNA sequence: TGCGCCAGCAGCCAAGAGCAGGGAAATGAAAAACTGTTTTTT.

The DNA of the CDR3 is TGTGCCAGCAGTTTCAGGGGTAATAGAGAGACCCAGTACTTC. Protein sequence: CASSFRGNRETQYF. The rearrangement joins TRBV28 to TRBJ2-5, with TRBD1 as a possible D gene (6 bases). Per the germline V gene, CDR1 is MDHEN and CDR2 is SYDVKM. V shed 3 bases and J shed 4 bases, with 12 bases lying between them. This CDR3 has 14 amino acids. The full variable domain, in which reference TRBV28 and TRBJ2-5 provide the parts outside the CDR3, is DVKVTQSSRYLVKRTGEKVFLECVQDMDHENMFWYRQDPGLGLRLIYFSYDVKMKEKGDIPEGYSVSREKKERFSLILESASTNQTSMYLCASSFRGNRETQYFGPGTRLLVL.

V usage is TRBV4-1 and J usage is TRBJ2-5; 7 bases are shared with TRBD1. Trimming took 6 bases from V and 5 from J; bases not matched to a gene: 12. Germline CDR1 reads MGHRA; CDR2 reads YSYEKL. CDR3 length: 15 amino acids. The CDR3 sequence: CASRYGQGGRETQYF. The CDR3 DNA reads TGCGCCAGCAGATACGGTCAAGGGGGCAGGGAGACCCAGTACTTC.

The chain couples TRBV4-1 to TRBJ1-2; 9 nucleotides agree with TRBD1. The CDR3 loop spans 16 amino acids. The V gene's germline CDR1 is MGHRA and CDR2 YSYEKL. Unmatched junction bases numbered 8, after V lost 1 base and J lost 5 bases. The CDR3 bases are TGCGCCAGCAGCCAAGCCTCACCGGGACAGGGTTATGGCTACACCTTC. This encodes CASSQASPGQGYGYTF.

The chain joins TRBV10-3 to TRBJ1-2; tentative D call: TRBD1 (5 bases). V was pared by 2 bases and J by 4 bases, with 8 bases between. The germline gives CDR1 ENHRY, CDR2 SYGVKD. The CDR3 has 13 residues. The CDR3 is CAISEPTGYGYTF. In nucleotides, the CDR3 is TGTGCCATCAGTGAGCCCACAGGCTATGGCTACACCTTC.

V usage is TRBV19 and J usage is TRBJ1-1; D remains ambiguous. Germline lookup yields CDR1 LNHDA and CDR2 SQIVND (reference sequence). Deletions cut 4 bases from V and 1 base from J, with 13 bases between. CDR3 length equals 15 residues. The CDR3 is CASSSHTGGNTEAFF. CDR3 sequence (DNA): TGTGCCAGTAGTAGCCACACCGGAGGGAACACTGAAGCTTTCTTT.

The chain employs TRBV4-2 and TRBJ2-1; 7 nucleotides agree with TRBD1. The CDR3 is 19 amino acids. Germline values: CDR1 LGHNA, CDR2 YNFKEQ. J lost 5 bases, V lost 0 bases, and 16 bases had no gene match. The CDR3: CASSQETLQGTLFHNEQFF. CDR3 bases: TGTGCCAGCAGCCAAGAAACCCTACAGGGGACCCTTTTCCACAATGAGCAGTTCTTC.

V usage is TRBV18 and J usage is TRBJ1-2; D might be TRBD1 (5 bases). The V gene lost 5 bases and the J gene lost 8 bases, with 18 bases spanning the gap. Germline loops: CDR1 KGHSH, CDR2 LQKENI. The CDR3 covers 14 residues. As DNA, the CDR3 is TGTGCCAGCTCAGGAAAAGGCAGGGAAGACGGCTACACCTTC. It specifies CASSGKGREDGYTF.